This TCR beta chain was captured by sequencing in a study of T cell responses to AZD1222 COVID-19 vaccine. Study in general: Investigators merged groups given second doses at roughly 4 or roughly 12 weeks. Whole-study results and caveats: Repertoires were collected only later (after the peak T cell response had occurred). There were vaccine-associated CD4 TCRs across spike, dominant at 160-218 and 743-854.

Details on this clone: The target antigen is unknown.

Data came from immunoSEQ multiplex PCR; TCRdb stores just in-frame clones and leaves some out. The data show about 130,000 clones, about nine tenths seen once. Germline values: CDR1 SGHAT, CDR2 FQNNGV. Trimming took 5 bases from V and 9 from J, leaving 13 bases between them. The CDR3 contains 12 residues. The genes are TRBV11-2 and TRBJ1-1; no reliable D call. The material was peripheral blood, obtained on day 0 of AZD1222 vaccination. This clonotype was sampled from an adult in good health. CDR3 coding DNA: TGTGCCAGCAGCGGGCAGGAGACCAAAGCTTTCTTT. It translates to CASSGQETKAFF.